Presented here are 5 T cell receptor beta chains from one specimen sequenced in a study of blood T cell repertoires in COVID-19. Using immunoSEQ multiplex PCR, the repertoire was profiled, and TCRdb retains in-frame clones only, with some absent. The sample shows under 550,000 clones, about 90% of them seen only once. The source material was peripheral blood. These receptors all come from a young man with COVID-19, enrolled during active disease.

In this sample, this clone turned up a few times. The V gene is TRBV5-1, the J gene TRBJ2-1, with TRBD1 matching 9 bases. From germline, CDR1 is SGHRS and CDR2 YFSETQ. This CDR3 comprises 15 residues. V lost 2 bases and J lost 4; bases outside the gene matches: 4. The CDR3 loop reads CASSFRTGEYNEQFF. DNA for the CDR3: TGCGCCAGCAGCTTTCGGACAGGGGAGTACAATGAGCAGTTCTTC.

This chain links TRBV27 with TRBJ2-5; 7 bases fit TRBD1. This CDR3 has 14 residues. CDR1 MNHEY and CDR2 SMNVEV come from the germline V gene (reference sequence). V was pared by 3 bases and J by 5 bases, with 6 bases of the junction left unmatched. Here the CDR3 reads CASSFRGREETQYF. The CDR3 coding sequence is TGTGCCAGCAGTTTTAGGGGGCGCGAGGAGACCCAGTACTTC.

This chain links TRBV12-3 or TRBV12-4 with TRBJ1-5; D call uncertain. V was clipped by 2 bases and J by 3 bases, with 5 bases between them. The CDR3 has 13 residues. CDR3 nucleotide sequence: TGTGCCAGCAGTTTAACAGACAATCAGCCCCAGCATTTT. Translation: CASSLTDNQPQHF.

The chain links TRBV30 to TRBJ1-6, with 10 bases fitting TRBD1. Trimming cost V 4 bases and J 7 bases; bases outside gene matches: 7. The CDR3 has 15 residues. The germline V gene encodes CDR1 GTSNPN and CDR2 SVGIG (reference sequence). CDR3 amino acids: CAWNPGTGVNSPLHF. CDR3 nucleotide sequence: TGTGCCTGGAACCCCGGGACAGGGGTCAATTCACCCCTCCACTTT.

This rearrangement joins TRBV6-2 or TRBV6-3 to TRBJ2-2; possibly TRBD1 for D (5 bases). This CDR3 contains 15 residues. With 5 bases removed from V and 0 bases from J, the gap between germline ends came to 10 bases. Germline V lookup: CDR1 MNHEY, CDR2 SVGEGT. CDR3 DNA: TGTGCCAGCAGTCCGGACATAGCGAACACCGGGGAGCTGTTTTTT. Translating gives CASSPDIANTGELFF.